These 26 T cell receptor beta chains were sequenced from one sample in a study of beta chain features in type 1 diabetes. Study-level results: Researchers report that Type 1 diabetes patients had moderately but significantly shorter TCRB CDR3s across all four CD4+ subsets.

The whole isolated RNA underwent reverse transcription, so sequencing captured expressed TCRB transcripts. Data came from immunoSEQ multiplex PCR; TCRdb stores just in-frame clones and leaves some out. The sample carries about 280,000 clones, about 15% recorded once. These receptors have no identified antigens. Sequencing was done on a sample of naive CD4+ T cells from blood. The receptors derive from a man between 18 and 29 years old with type 1 diabetes.

The chain uses TRBV7-9 and TRBJ1-2, with D tentatively TRBD1 (5 bases). Germline values: CDR1 SEHNR, CDR2 FQNEAQ (reference sequence). Deletions cut 0 bases from V and 4 bases from J, with 15 bases between. The CDR3 covers 16 residues. The CDR3 sequence: CASSLASGREGYGYTF. The CDR3 region has the DNA TGTGCCAGCAGCTTAGCTAGTGGCAGGGAAGGCTATGGCTACACCTTC.

The genes are TRBV6-4 and TRBJ2-1; D perhaps matches TRBD2 (6 bases). Germline loops: CDR1 MRHNA, CDR2 SNTAGT. This CDR3 contains 13 residues. The ends were cut back, 3 bases at V and 9 bases at J, with 12 bases in the middle. CDR3 coding DNA: TGTGCCAGCAGTGAGGCGGTGCGGGGTGAGCAGTTCTTC. This sequence encodes CASSEAVRGEQFF.

The rearrangement links TRBV30 to TRBJ1-5; a weak D match, TRBD1 (5 bases). CDR1 and CDR2 from the germline V gene are GTSNPN and SVGIG (reference sequence). The CDR3 extends over 15 amino acids. Trimming removed 1 base at V and 7 bases at J, with 17 bases between. CDR3 protein: CAWSGGDLFVQPQHF. CDR3 in DNA: TGTGCCTGGAGTGGGGGGGATTTGTTTGTACAGCCCCAGCATTTT. Based on the CDR3 plus reference TRBV30 and TRBJ1-5, the full variable domain is SQTIHQWPATLVQPVGSPLSLECTVEGTSNPNLYWYRQAAGRGLQLLFYSVGIGQISSEVPQNLSASRPQDRQFILSSKKLLLSDSGFYLCAWSGGDLFVQPQHFGDGTRLSIL.

A few counts support this clone. The CDR3 is CASSLGGGGVGNQPQHF. The DNA for the CDR3 is TGTGCCAGCAGCTTAGGAGGTGGAGGGGTGGGCAATCAGCCCCAGCATTTT. The chain has TRBV7-9 and TRBJ1-5; TRBD1 might be the D (5 bases). The CDR3 sequence is 17 residues long. V lost 1 base to trimming and J lost 2 bases, with 15 bases between them. Germline assignment: CDR1 SEHNR and CDR2 FQNEAQ (reference sequence).

This clone was detected only a few times. V usage is TRBV5-1 and J usage is TRBJ2-4; D not resolved. The CDR3 length is 15 residues. Between the trimmed V and J ends, which lost 0 bases and 1 base, there was a span of 8 bases. The V gene's germline CDR1 is SGHRS and CDR2 YFSETQ. The CDR3 is CASSLDGPAKNIQYF. The CDR3 DNA follows: TGCGCCAGCAGCTTGGATGGGCCCGCCAAAAACATTCAGTACTTC.

This clone was detected a few times. The chain carries TRBV5-5 and TRBJ1-1, with D uncertain. The CDR3 sequence is 13 residues long. V lost 4 bases and J lost 5, with 12 bases in between. Germline V gene lookup returns CDR1 SGHKS and CDR2 YYEKEE (reference sequence). CDR3: CASSGKGRTEAFF. The CDR3 DNA reads TGTGCCAGCAGCGGGAAAGGGAGGACTGAAGCTTTCTTT.

The chain is built from TRBV4-3 and TRBJ1-1; 7 bases are a match to TRBD1. With 1 base clipped from V and 0 bases from J, the junction kept 14 bases outside the gene matches. CDR1 LGHNA and CDR2 YSLEER come from the germline V gene. The CDR3 is made up of 19 amino acids. The CDR3 DNA sequence: TGCGCCAGCAGCCAAGTTATCGCCCGACAGGGAAGGATGAACACTGAAGCTTTCTTT. It specifies CASSQVIARQGRMNTEAFF.

V usage is TRBV29-1 and J usage is TRBJ1-1; TRBD1 is a possible D gene (6 bases). CDR1 and CDR2 (germline): SQVTM, ANQGSEA. V was trimmed by 4 bases and J by 5 bases, leaving 20 bases between them. The CDR3 is 15 amino acids. CDR3 bases: TGCAGCGTTGCTAGGGACACCCGCCCGGGGACTGAAGCTTTCTTT. Translation gives CSVARDTRPGTEAFF.

This clone was counted between two and nine times. The chain uses TRBV6-1 and TRBJ2-5; 10 bases align to TRBD2. The V segment lost 6 bases and the J segment 3 bases; nucleotides outside the gene matches: 10. The CDR3 is 16 amino acids. Per the germline V gene, CDR1 is MNHNS and CDR2 is SASEGT. In nucleotides, the CDR3 is TGTGCCAGCAGCGAACGAGCGGGGGGGCCGGAAGAGACCCAGTACTTC. It is translated as CASSERAGGPEETQYF.

This rearrangement joins TRBV29-1 to TRBJ2-1; 11 positions agree with TRBD1. The CDR3 runs to 14 residues. Per the germline V gene, CDR1 is SQVTM and CDR2 is ANQGSEA. After removal of 3 bases from V and 8 bases from J, the junction contained 6 bases not matched to a gene. CDR3 residues: CSVDWTGGSDEQFF. The CDR3 bases are TGCAGCGTTGACTGGACAGGGGGCAGCGATGAGCAGTTCTTC.

The CDR3, as DNA: TGTGCCAGCGCGCCTTACGGCGGGGAGCTGTTTTTT. Amino acids: CASAPYGGELFF. The chain recombines TRBV7-2 with TRBJ2-2; no clear D. Looked up from germline, CDR1 is SGHTA and CDR2 is FQGNSA. V was clipped by 8 bases and J by 7 bases, with 11 bases between them. The CDR3 consists of 12 residues.

This chain links TRBV4-3 with TRBJ2-5; 8 nucleotides agree with TRBD2. This CDR3 has 18 amino acids. Trimming at V came to 1 base and at J to 3 bases, leaving 13 bases not matched to a gene. Germline CDR1 is LGHNA and CDR2 is YSLEER. CDR3 region: CASSQANPIGTREETQYF. Here the CDR3 DNA reads TGCGCCAGCAGCCAAGCTAACCCCATTGGGACTAGGGAAGAGACCCAGTACTTC.

The CDR3 loop reads CASSLDGSNQPQHF. The CDR3 region has the DNA TGTGCCAGCAGTTTAGACGGGAGCAATCAGCCCCAGCATTTT. The rearrangement uses TRBV6-6 and TRBJ1-5; D is ambiguous. CDR3 size: 14 residues. The ends were cut back, 4 bases at V and 1 base at J, with 8 bases in the middle. Germline CDR1 and CDR2: MNHNY and SVGAGI (reference sequence).

The chain recombines TRBV29-1 with TRBJ2-7; 10 bases are a match to TRBD2. V trimming: 2 bases; J trimming: 3 bases; junction bases outside the gene matches: 4. The germline V gene encodes CDR1 SQVTM and CDR2 ANQGSEA. The CDR3 has 14 residues. CDR3 region: CSVEPLAGVYEQYF. CDR3 nucleotide sequence: TGCAGCGTTGAACCTCTAGCGGGAGTCTACGAGCAGTACTTC.

V usage is TRBV15 and J usage is TRBJ2-3; 7 bases are a match to TRBD2. Germline V gives CDR1 LNHNV, CDR2 YYDKDF (reference sequence). CDR3 length: 15 residues. V dropped 3 bases and J dropped 2; count of bases not matched to a gene: 5. The CDR3 region is CATSRGREPTDTQYF. The CDR3 bases are TGTGCCACCAGCAGGGGGCGGGAGCCCACAGATACGCAGTATTTT. The variable domain in full, completed from reference TRBV15 and TRBJ2-3, reads DAMVIQNPRYQVTQFGKPVTLSCSQTLNHNVMYWYQQKSSQAPKLLFHYYDKDFNNEADTPDNFQSRRPNTSFCFLDIRSPGLGDTAMYLCATSRGREPTDTQYFGPGTRLTVL.

This clone occurred a few times. The chain links TRBV30 to TRBJ2-1; D unclear. The germline gives CDR1 GTSNPN, CDR2 SVGIG (reference sequence). V was pared by 2 bases and J by 4 bases, with 15 bases between. The CDR3 length is 15 residues. The CDR3 DNA is TGTGCCTGGAGTACTCAACCCCCTATTTACAATGAGCAGTTCTTC. Translated: CAWSTQPPIYNEQFF. Full variable domain (rest looked up from reference TRBV30 and TRBJ2-1): SQTIHQWPATLVQPVGSPLSLECTVEGTSNPNLYWYRQAAGRGLQLLFYSVGIGQISSEVPQNLSASRPQDRQFILSSKKLLLSDSGFYLCAWSTQPPIYNEQFFGPGTRLTVL.

This chain uses TRBV2 with TRBJ2-7; D ambiguous. V dropped 6 bases and J dropped 3 bases, with 3 bases sitting between them. The CDR3 spans 10 residues. Germline CDR1 SNHLY, CDR2 FYNNEI. The CDR3 is CASSNYEQYF. CDR3 coding DNA: TGTGCCAGCAGCAACTACGAGCAGTACTTC.

A few counts support this clone. The chain carries TRBV4-3 and TRBJ1-6, with a tentative D call TRBD1 (5 bases). The CDR3 is 15 residues long. V was shortened by 0 bases and J by 9 bases, with 12 bases between the two germline ends. The germline gives CDR1 LGHNA, CDR2 YSLEER. The CDR3 reads CASSQEKLRGSPLHF. Here the CDR3 DNA reads TGCGCCAGCAGCCAAGAAAAGCTAAGGGGTTCACCCCTCCACTTT.

V gene TRBV30 combines with J gene TRBJ1-3; no definite D call. The ends were cut back, 0 bases at V and 2 bases at J, with 8 bases in the middle. Germline V gene lookup returns CDR1 GTSNPN and CDR2 SVGIG (reference sequence). The CDR3 consists of 14 residues. Written as DNA, the CDR3 is TGTGCCTGGAGTGTATGGGCTGCTGGAAACACCATATATTTT. It codes for CAWSVWAAGNTIYF.

This clone was seen a few times. V usage is TRBV7-8 and J usage is TRBJ2-5; TRBD1 agrees at 10 bases. The CDR3 runs to 15 residues. V trimming: 3 bases; J trimming: 5 bases; junction bases outside the gene matches: 6. CDR1 is SGHVS, CDR2 FQNEAQ, per germline. CDR3 sequence (DNA): TGTGCCAGCAGCTTCCGACAGGGGGCTCTGGAGACCCAGTACTTC. Encoded protein: CASSFRQGALETQYF.

This clone appeared a few times. The chain recombines TRBV9 with TRBJ1-6; possible D gene TRBD1, 5 bases. Trimming pared 2 bases from V and 3 bases from J, leaving 6 bases between. The germline V gene has CDR1 SGDLS and CDR2 YYNGEE. The CDR3 length is 14 residues. CDR3 in DNA: TGTGCCAGCAGCGTGGGACTCTATAATTCACCCCTCCACTTT. It encodes CASSVGLYNSPLHF.

In its sample, this clone was seen a few times. The V call is TRBV5-5, the J call TRBJ2-7, with TRBD1 matching over 7 bases. V was clipped by 1 base and J by 6 bases; unmatched bases: 10. This CDR3 has 15 residues. The germline V gene has CDR1 SGHKS and CDR2 YYEKEE (reference sequence). The CDR3 reads CASSLMGEGGVEQYF. Here the CDR3 DNA reads TGTGCCAGCAGCTTGATGGGTGAAGGGGGCGTCGAGCAGTACTTC.

The V call is TRBV2, the J call TRBJ2-5, with D possibly matching TRBD2 (5 bases). V shed 6 bases and J shed 3 bases, with 17 bases lying between them. This CDR3 has 15 amino acids. The V gene's germline CDR1 is SNHLY and CDR2 FYNNEI. The chain's CDR3 is CASSPGLKPEETQYF. In DNA, the CDR3 is TGTGCCAGCAGCCCGGGATTAAAGCCGGAAGAGACCCAGTACTTC.

The V call is TRBV7-2, the J call TRBJ2-1, with 9 bases identical to TRBD1. There are 16 residues in the CDR3. Trimming removed 3 bases from V and 2 bases from J; junction bases left unmatched: 5. Germline values: CDR1 SGHTA, CDR2 FQGNSA. The CDR3, as DNA: TGTGCCAGCAGCTTCGTGGGGACAGGGCCCTACAATGAGCAGTTCTTC. This encodes CASSFVGTGPYNEQFF.

With regard to this clone: At one boundary the junction diverges from the germline segment, which might be a read error. V usage is TRBV18 and J usage is TRBJ2-4; TRBD1 aligns across 8 bases. Germline V gene sequence: CDR1 KGHSH, CDR2 LQKENI. The CDR3 covers 14 residues. The CDR3, as DNA: TGTGCCAGCGCACCCGGACAGGGTAGGAACATTCAGTACTTC. Translated: CASAPGQGRNIQYF.

The V gene is TRBV10-3, the J gene TRBJ2-7; a weak D match, TRBD1 (6 bases). Germline V gives CDR1 ENHRY, CDR2 SYGVKD. The ends were cut back, 0 bases at V and 3 bases at J, with 12 bases in the middle. CDR3 size: 15 residues. CDR3 nucleotides: TGTGCCATCAGTGAGTCGACTCCAGGGGACTACGAGCAGTACTTC. Translated, it gives CAISESTPGDYEQYF.